Listed below are T cell receptor beta chains from one sample, sequenced in a study of early T cells in non-severe SARS-CoV-2 infection. TCRdb re-called the 5' RACE reads through MiXCR, storing one row per CDR3 protein. Among 70,000 or so distinct CDR3 sequences, approximately 10% were seen once, and the ten largest hold around 6.1%. Sequenced material: whole blood. Every receptor here comes from an adult who was a healthcare worker with PCR-confirmed SARS-CoV-2 infection or an uninfected control (not recorded which). The CDR3 runs from the conserved cysteine through the conserved F or W. The order of the fields is V gene, clone size, J gene, D gene, CDR3 protein, CDR3 DNA. A D gene is named only where the DNA matches it firmly. Not every row has a clone size; where given, it reads once, few, many or a size class.

v_call: TRBV6-4; clone_size: .; j_call: TRBJ1-2; d_call: .; cdr3_aa: CASSVEQGRGYTF; cdr3_nt: TGTGCCAGCAGTGTAGAACAGGGCCGCGGCTACACCTTC
v_call: TRBV3-1; clone_size: many; j_call: TRBJ2-2; d_call: TRBD2; cdr3_aa: CASRDGTSVGELFF; cdr3_nt: TGTGCCAGCCGAGATGGGACTAGCGTCGGGGAGCTGTTTTTT
v_call: TRBV18; clone_size: many; j_call: TRBJ2-1; d_call: TRBD1; cdr3_aa: CASSRGTGDYNEQFF; cdr3_nt: TGTGCCAGCTCACGGGGGACAGGGGATTACAATGAGCAGTTCTTC
v_call: TRBV6-6; clone_size: .; j_call: TRBJ2-7; d_call: .; cdr3_aa: CASSYSETASYEQCF; cdr3_nt: TGTGCCAGCAGTTACTCTGAGACAGCATCCTACGAGCAGTGCTTC
v_call: TRBV27; clone_size: .; j_call: TRBJ1-4; d_call: .; cdr3_aa: CASGGVANEKLFF; cdr3_nt: TGTGCCAGCGGCGGGGTGGCTAATGAAAAACTGTTTTTT
v_call: TRBV20-1; clone_size: .; j_call: TRBJ2-7; d_call: .; cdr3_aa: CSARPSDSYEQYF; cdr3_nt: TGCAGTGCCCGACCCTCGGACTCCTACGAGCAGTACTTC
v_call: TRBV7-8; clone_size: .; j_call: TRBJ2-1; d_call: .; cdr3_aa: CASSPMVRSNEQFF; cdr3_nt: TGTGCCAGCAGCCCAATGGTGAGGAGCAATGAGCAGTTCTTC
v_call: TRBV6-2/TRBV6-3; clone_size: few; j_call: TRBJ1-1; d_call: .; cdr3_aa: CASGRDDATTEKAFF; cdr3_nt: TGTGCCAGCGGCCGGGACGACGCAACAACAGAAAAAGCTTTCTTT
v_call: TRBV20-1; clone_size: .; j_call: TRBJ2-1; d_call: TRBD2; cdr3_aa: CSASNRASGVYNEQFF; cdr3_nt: TGCAGTGCTAGTAATAGGGCTAGCGGGGTCTACAATGAGCAGTTCTTC
v_call: TRBV7-9; clone_size: .; j_call: TRBJ2-1; d_call: .; cdr3_aa: CASSLALLNEQFF; cdr3_nt: TGTGCCAGCAGCTTAGCACTCCTCAATGAGCAGTTCTTC
v_call: TRBV7-9; clone_size: few; j_call: TRBJ1-1; d_call: .; cdr3_aa: CASSLVERTEAFF; cdr3_nt: TGTGCCAGCAGCTTAGTCGAGAGGACTGAAGCTTTCTTT
v_call: TRBV6-6; clone_size: .; j_call: TRBJ2-1; d_call: TRBD1; cdr3_aa: CASSLAGQAYNEQFF; cdr3_nt: TGTGCCAGCAGTTTGGCGGGACAGGCCTACAATGAGCAGTTCTTC
v_call: TRBV18; clone_size: .; j_call: TRBJ2-5; d_call: .; cdr3_aa: CASSPDGRQETQYF; cdr3_nt: TGTGCCAGCTCACCTGACGGACGACAAGAGACCCAGTACTTC
v_call: TRBV7-8; clone_size: .; j_call: TRBJ2-3; d_call: .; cdr3_aa: CASSLARSASTDTQYF; cdr3_nt: TGTGCCAGCAGCTTAGCGCGCAGCGCTAGCACAGATACGCAGTATTTT
v_call: TRBV5-4; clone_size: few; j_call: TRBJ1-1; d_call: TRBD1; cdr3_aa: CASSLDRVTTEAFF; cdr3_nt: TGTGCCAGCAGCCTGGACAGGGTGACCACTGAAGCTTTCTTT
v_call: TRBV7-9; clone_size: .; j_call: TRBJ1-2; d_call: .; cdr3_aa: CASSFYRDHGYTF; cdr3_nt: TGTGCCAGCAGCTTTTACAGGGATCATGGCTACACCTTC
v_call: TRBV24-1; clone_size: many; j_call: TRBJ2-3; d_call: TRBD2; cdr3_aa: CATSDPTSGRVADTQYF; cdr3_nt: TGTGCCACCAGTGATCCGACTAGCGGGAGGGTGGCGGATACGCAGTATTTT
v_call: TRBV4-1; clone_size: .; j_call: TRBJ2-1; d_call: .; cdr3_aa: CASSEQLPSYNEQFF; cdr3_nt: TGCGCCAGCAGCGAACAGCTTCCCTCCTACAATGAGCAGTTCTTC
v_call: TRBV4-2; clone_size: few; j_call: TRBJ2-1; d_call: .; cdr3_aa: CASSQDRLADNEQFF; cdr3_nt: TGTGCCAGCAGCCAAGACCGGTTAGCGGACAATGAGCAGTTCTTC
v_call: TRBV2; clone_size: many; j_call: TRBJ1-5; d_call: .; cdr3_aa: CASSEQVQPQHF; cdr3_nt: TGTGCCAGCAGTGAACAGGTTCAGCCCCAGCATTTT
v_call: TRBV28; clone_size: few; j_call: TRBJ2-3; d_call: .; cdr3_aa: CASSLDDRGRASDTQYF; cdr3_nt: TGTGCCAGCAGTTTGGATGACCGGGGCAGGGCCTCCGATACGCAGTATTTT
v_call: TRBV19; clone_size: few; j_call: TRBJ2-1; d_call: .; cdr3_aa: CASSAYRDSNEQFF; cdr3_nt: TGTGCCAGTAGTGCCTACCGGGACTCGAATGAGCAGTTCTTC
v_call: TRBV20-1; clone_size: .; j_call: TRBJ2-7; d_call: .; cdr3_aa: CSAGQHWYEQYF; cdr3_nt: TGCAGTGCTGGCCAACACTGGTACGAGCAGTACTTC
v_call: TRBV12-3/TRBV12-4; clone_size: few; j_call: TRBJ2-1; d_call: TRBD2; cdr3_aa: CASSATTSGTYNEQFF; cdr3_nt: TGTGCCAGCAGTGCTACGACTAGCGGTACCTACAATGAGCAGTTCTTC
v_call: TRBV19; clone_size: many; j_call: TRBJ1-2; d_call: .; cdr3_aa: CATLGTPGGYTF; cdr3_nt: TGTGCCACCCTAGGCACCCCGGGGGGCTACACCTTC
v_call: TRBV24-1; clone_size: many; j_call: TRBJ2-7; d_call: .; cdr3_aa: CATSDPNDPTYEQYF; cdr3_nt: TGTGCCACCAGTGACCCTAACGATCCGACCTACGAGCAGTACTTC
v_call: TRBV3-1; clone_size: .; j_call: TRBJ2-5; d_call: TRBD1; cdr3_aa: CASSLGDRPGGETQYF; cdr3_nt: TGTGCCAGCAGCCTAGGGGACAGGCCCGGGGGAGAGACCCAGTACTTC
v_call: TRBV30; clone_size: many; j_call: TRBJ2-7; d_call: .; cdr3_aa: CAWRSWGGTYEQYF; cdr3_nt: TGTGCCTGGAGGTCATGGGGCGGAACCTACGAGCAGTACTTC
v_call: TRBV27; clone_size: .; j_call: TRBJ2-2; d_call: .; cdr3_aa: CASSFRNFPGELFF; cdr3_nt: TGTGCCAGCAGTTTTAGGAATTTTCCCGGGGAGCTGTTTTTT
v_call: TRBV7-9; clone_size: .; j_call: TRBJ1-4; d_call: TRBD1; cdr3_aa: CASSLTGSRNEKLFF; cdr3_nt: TGTGCCAGCAGCTTGACAGGGAGCAGGAATGAAAAACTGTTTTTT
v_call: TRBV6-2/TRBV6-3; clone_size: few; j_call: TRBJ1-5; d_call: TRBD1; cdr3_aa: CASRGQGDQPQHF; cdr3_nt: TGTGCCAGCAGGGGACAGGGCGACCAGCCCCAGCATTTT
v_call: TRBV12-3/TRBV12-4; clone_size: .; j_call: TRBJ1-6; d_call: .; cdr3_aa: CASSLESQNLPLHF; cdr3_nt: TGTGCCAGCAGTTTAGAGTCACAGAACCTACCCCTCCACTTT
v_call: TRBV12-3/TRBV12-4; clone_size: .; j_call: TRBJ2-7; d_call: .; cdr3_aa: CASSGRDPEQYF; cdr3_nt: TGTGCCAGCAGTGGCAGGGACCCCGAGCAGTACTTC
v_call: TRBV29-1; clone_size: .; j_call: TRBJ2-3; d_call: TRBD1; cdr3_aa: CSVRGRVTDTQYF; cdr3_nt: TGCAGCGTCAGGGGGCGGGTCACAGATACGCAGTATTTT
v_call: TRBV7-8; clone_size: .; j_call: TRBJ2-5; d_call: TRBD2; cdr3_aa: CASSLETRLSGGETQYF; cdr3_nt: TGTGCCAGCAGCTTAGAGACTAGGCTCTCGGGAGGAGAGACCCAGTACTTC
v_call: TRBV11-2; clone_size: .; j_call: TRBJ2-4; d_call: .; cdr3_aa: CATSRSENIQYF; cdr3_nt: TGTGCCACCAGTAGGTCCGAAAACATTCAGTACTTC
v_call: TRBV20-1; clone_size: .; j_call: TRBJ2-5; d_call: .; cdr3_aa: CSPSPPDHF; cdr3_nt: TGCAGTCCTTCCCCCCCAGACCACTTC